The next 25 T cell receptor beta chains were all read from a single sample in a study of blood T cell repertoires in COVID-19. The table came from immunoSEQ multiplex PCR; TCRdb's copy has only in-frame clones and leaves some out. The sample includes about 190,000 clones, 84% of them seen just once. Sequenced: PBMCs or T cells enriched from blood (not recorded which). These receptors were obtained from a woman in her thirties who had recovered from COVID-19.

The chain combines TRBV5-8 with TRBJ1-1; TRBD1 is a possible D gene (5 bases). Trimming stripped 6 bases from V and 5 bases from J, with 20 bases between. CDR3 length: 15 amino acids. The germline gives CDR1 SGHTS, CDR2 YDEGEE. CDR3 nucleotide sequence: TGTGCCAGCAAGAGCGGAGGGGTGTTACGGACTGAAGCTTTCTTT. Translation gives CASKSGGVLRTEAFF.

The chain is built from TRBV28 and TRBJ2-5; TRBD2 aligns across 14 bases. The ends lost 5 bases at V and 5 bases at J; junction bases unmatched: 10. Germline assignment: CDR1 MDHEN and CDR2 SYDVKM. The CDR3 is 17 residues long. In nucleotides, the CDR3 is TGTGCCAGCAGTGGGGGGACTAGCGGGAGCCGGGGCGAGACCCAGTACTTC. Translating gives CASSGGTSGSRGETQYF.

The chain links TRBV27 to TRBJ1-1; 7 bases line up with TRBD1. V lost 5 bases to trimming and J lost 5 bases; unmatched junction nucleotides: 11. Germline V gene sequence: CDR1 MNHEY, CDR2 SMNVEV (reference sequence). This CDR3 region has 15 residues. The CDR3 is CASSIQRSRGTEAFF. As DNA, the CDR3 is TGTGCCAGCAGTATCCAACGTAGCAGGGGGACTGAAGCTTTCTTT.

This rearrangement joins TRBV29-1 to TRBJ1-2; TRBD1 matches at 7 bases. CDR1 is SQVTM and CDR2 is ANQGSEA in the germline V gene. CDR3 size: 12 residues. The V segment lost 7 bases and the J segment 4 bases; nucleotides outside the gene matches: 6. The CDR3 protein is CSGWTGSYGYTF. CDR3 nucleotide sequence: TGCAGCGGATGGACAGGCTCCTATGGCTACACCTTC.

The DNA of the CDR3 is TGTGCCAGCAGCTACAGGGGGGCTGGGGCCAACGTCCTGACTTTC. Its protein is CASSYRGAGANVLTF. This sequence joins TRBV27 and TRBJ2-6; TRBD1 aligns across 8 bases. Germline CDR1 reads MNHEY; CDR2 reads SMNVEV (reference sequence). The CDR3 length is 15 residues. The V gene end was trimmed by 6 bases and the J gene end by 2 bases; junction bases not matched to a gene: 3.

CDR3 protein: CASRHWNTEAFF. CDR3 in DNA: TGTGCCAGTCGACACTGGAACACTGAAGCTTTCTTT. The chain is built from TRBV19 and TRBJ1-1; no clear D gene. CDR3 length: 12 amino acids. The V end lost 8 bases, the J end lost 1 base, and 8 bases lay between the germline ends. The V gene's germline CDR1 is LNHDA and CDR2 SQIVND (reference sequence).

This clone was seen just once. J is TRBJ1-4 and V is TRBV5-1; the match to TRBD1 covers 7 bases. Germline V gene data show CDR1 as SGHRS and CDR2 as YFSETQ. J lost 6 bases, V lost 0 bases, and 2 bases had no gene match. The CDR3 covers 14 residues. CDR3: CASSLGRGDEKLFF. CDR3 coding DNA: TGCGCCAGCAGCTTGGGCAGGGGGGATGAAAAACTGTTTTTT. The variable domain in full, completed from reference TRBV5-1 and TRBJ1-4, reads KAGVTQTPRYLIKTRGQQVTLSCSPISGHRSVSWYQQTPGQGLQFLFEYFSETQRNKGNFPGRFSGRQFSNSRSEMNVSTLELGDSALYLCASSLGRGDEKLFFGSGTQLSVL.

The chain has TRBV13 and TRBJ2-3; 10 bases fit TRBD2. The V gene's germline CDR1 is PRHDT and CDR2 FYEKMQ (reference sequence). The CDR3 loop spans 16 amino acids. V lost 4 bases, J lost 2 bases, and 6 bases stayed unmatched. CDR3 sequence reads: CASSSQGLANTDTQYF. The CDR3 DNA reads as TGTGCCAGCAGCTCGCAGGGACTAGCGAACACAGATACGCAGTATTTT.

This clone has more than one count but fewer than ten. The chain couples TRBV7-8 to TRBJ1-6, with D possibly TRBD1 on 6 matching bases. Trimming stripped 6 bases from V and 4 bases from J, with 16 bases between. Germline CDR1 SGHVS, CDR2 FQNEAQ. The CDR3 covers 16 residues. CDR3 sequence reads: CASRGAGETYNSPLHF. For the CDR3, the DNA is TGTGCCAGCAGGGGGGCGGGGGAAACTTATAATTCACCCCTCCACTTT. Full variable domain (outside the CDR3, taken from reference TRBV7-8 and TRBJ1-6): GAGVSQSPRYKVAKRGQDVALRCDPISGHVSLFWYQQALGQGPEFLTYFQNEAQLDKSGLPSDRFFAERPEGSVSTLKIQRTQQEDSAVYLCASRGAGETYNSPLHFGNGTRLTVT.

The chain recombines TRBV7-2 with TRBJ1-3; D not certain. The length of the CDR3 is 15 residues. Germline CDR1 and CDR2: SGHTA and FQGNSA. Trimming shortened V by 3 bases and J by 2 bases, and 11 bases separated the two germline ends. As DNA, the CDR3 is TGTGCCAGCAGCTTGAGCGGGAGTACTGGAAACACCATATATTTT. Translation gives CASSLSGSTGNTIYF.

The J gene is TRBJ2-3, the V gene TRBV4-1; TRBD2 matches at 7 bases. Trimming took 1 base from V and 6 from J; bases not matched to a gene: 4. This CDR3 spans 14 amino acids. Germline lookup yields CDR1 MGHRA and CDR2 YSYEKL. This chain's CDR3 is CASSQGGEGDTQYF. CDR3 coding DNA: TGCGCCAGCAGCCAAGGCGGGGAGGGTGATACGCAGTATTTT.

About this clone itself: This specimen includes other DNA sequences encoding the same CDR3. The chain links TRBV5-1 to TRBJ2-5; TRBD1 is a possible D gene (6 bases). This CDR3 has 12 residues. V was cut by 4 bases and J by 2 bases, with 6 bases left in between. Germline loops: CDR1 SGHRS, CDR2 YFSETQ. The CDR3 reads CASSRGQETQYF. CDR3 DNA sequence: TGCGCCAGCAGCAGGGGGCAAGAGACCCAGTACTTC.

V usage is TRBV6-5 and J usage is TRBJ2-7; 8 bases are a match to TRBD2. Looked up from germline, CDR1 is MNHEY and CDR2 is SVGAGI. V gave up 2 bases and J gave up 6 bases; unmatched junction bases: 9. The CDR3 spans 15 residues. The CDR3 is CASSYDGGRMIEQYF. The CDR3 nucleotides read TGTGCCAGCAGTTACGACGGCGGGAGGATGATCGAGCAGTACTTC.

The count of this clone is one. The V call is TRBV10-3, the J call TRBJ2-2; weak D call: TRBD2 (5 bases). Germline assignment: CDR1 ENHRY and CDR2 SYGVKD. The V and J ends lost 2 bases and 1 base respectively, with 5 bases between them. The CDR3 loop spans 14 amino acids. The CDR3 DNA reads TGTGCCATCAGTGAGCGGGAGAACACCGGGGAGCTGTTTTTT. Translation gives CAISERENTGELFF.

CDR3 amino acids: CASSIGPGQGGPEQFF. CDR3 nucleotides: TGTGCCAGTAGTATAGGGCCGGGACAGGGGGGCCCGGAGCAGTTCTTC. V and J are TRBV19 and TRBJ2-1, with TRBD1 matching 11 bases. From germline, CDR1 is LNHDA and CDR2 SQIVND (reference sequence). After removal of 1 base from V and 10 bases from J, the junction contained 9 bases not matched to a gene. The CDR3 totals 16 residues.

This clone was recorded only once. This chain joins TRBV5-4 and TRBJ1-1; the D gene is possibly TRBD1 (5 bases). CDR3 size: 14 residues. V lost 4 bases and J lost 3, with 13 bases in between. In germline, CDR1 is SGHNT, CDR2 YYREEE (reference sequence). CDR3 protein: CASSAEQGYTEAFF. CDR3 nucleotide sequence: TGTGCCAGCAGCGCGGAGCAGGGTTACACTGAAGCTTTCTTT.

The chain recombines TRBV9 with TRBJ1-1; 9 bases fit TRBD1. After removal of 6 bases from V and 2 bases from J, the junction contained 8 bases not matched to a gene. Germline CDR1 SGDLS, CDR2 YYNGEE. This CDR3 has 15 amino acids. CDR3 amino acids: CASTNGDRVNTEAFF. The DNA for the CDR3 is TGTGCCAGCACCAACGGGGACAGGGTCAACACTGAAGCTTTCTTT.

This clone was seen once. The CDR3 loop reads CARGRGQRQLNTEAFF. The CDR3 DNA reads TGTGCAAGGGGGCGAGGACAGCGACAACTTAACACTGAAGCTTTCTTT. The rearrangement uses TRBV11-3 and TRBJ1-1; 7 nucleotides line up with TRBD1. This CDR3 is 16 amino acids long. CDR1 and CDR2 from the germline V gene are SGHNT and YENEEA. Full variable domain (remainder filled in from reference TRBV11-3 and TRBJ1-1): EAGVVQSPRYKIIEKKQPVAFWCNPISGHNTLYWYLQNLGQGPELLIRYENEEAVDDSQLPKDRFSAERLKGVDSTLKIQPAELGDSAVYLCARGRGQRQLNTEAFFGQGTRLTVV.

In its sample, this clone was seen once. The rearrangement uses TRBV9 and TRBJ2-3; TRBD2 matches 10 bases. CDR1 and CDR2 (germline): SGDLS, YYNGEE. The CDR3 loop spans 21 amino acids. V lost 0 bases to trimming and J lost 0 bases; unmatched junction nucleotides: 16. CDR3 residues: CASSVGHPLSGRPGSTDTQYF. CDR3 DNA: TGTGCCAGCAGCGTAGGCCACCCCCTTAGCGGGAGGCCGGGAAGCACAGATACGCAGTATTTT. Full variable domain (rest looked up from reference TRBV9 and TRBJ2-3): DSGVTQTPKHLITATGQRVTLRCSPRSGDLSVYWYQQSLDQGLQFLIQYYNGEERAKGNILERFSAQQFPDLHSELNLSSLELGDSALYFCASSVGHPLSGRPGSTDTQYFGPGTRLTVL.

The gene calls are TRBV28 and TRBJ1-2; TRBD1 matches at 7 bases. Germline CDR1 reads MDHEN; CDR2 reads SYDVKM. The CDR3 contains 12 residues. Trimming took 6 bases from V and 4 from J; bases not matched to a gene: 2. The CDR3 reads CASRQGSYGYTF. The CDR3 nucleotides read TGTGCCAGCAGACAGGGGAGCTATGGCTACACCTTC.

This chain's CDR3 is CASSLWGTGVNEQFF. CDR3 sequence (DNA): TGTGCCAGCAGCCTCTGGGGGACAGGGGTCAATGAGCAGTTCTTC. The chain has TRBV6-4 and TRBJ2-1, with 10 bases lining up with TRBD1. Germline V CDR1 and CDR2: MRHNA, SNTAGT. The CDR3 is made up of 15 amino acids. V shed 6 bases, J shed 6 bases, and the junction held 8 bases outside the gene matches.

The chain couples TRBV6-4 to TRBJ1-1, with 7 bases aligning to TRBD1. The CDR3 sequence is 15 residues long. With 5 bases clipped from V and 1 base from J, the junction kept 7 bases outside the gene matches. Germline assignment: CDR1 MRHNA and CDR2 SNTAGT. Here the CDR3 DNA reads TGTGCCAGCAGTACCGGGACAGAGAGGAACACTGAAGCTTTCTTT. It codes for CASSTGTERNTEAFF.

This chain links TRBV3-1 (or the pseudogene TRBV3-2) with TRBJ1-5, with TRBD1 matching over 7 bases. This CDR3 is 14 amino acids long. V was clipped by 1 base and J by 6 bases; unmatched bases: 3. Germline V gene sequence: CDR1 LGHDT, CDR2 YNNKEL (reference sequence). The CDR3 DNA sequence: TGTGCCAGCAGCCAAGGACAGGGATCTCAGCCCCAGCATTTT. Translating gives CASSQGQGSQPQHF.

The chain couples TRBV5-1 to TRBJ1-2; D is unclear. Germline CDR1 and CDR2: SGHRS and YFSETQ. The CDR3 runs to 12 residues. V was trimmed by 5 bases and J by 4 bases, leaving 9 bases between them. CDR3: CASSGQAYGYTF. Written as DNA, the CDR3 is TGCGCCAGCAGTGGGCAGGCCTATGGCTACACCTTC. The variable domain in full, with the rest retrieved from reference TRBV5-1 and TRBJ1-2, is KAGVTQTPRYLIKTRGQQVTLSCSPISGHRSVSWYQQTPGQGLQFLFEYFSETQRNKGNFPGRFSGRQFSNSRSEMNVSTLELGDSALYLCASSGQAYGYTFGSGTRLTVV.

The V and J genes are TRBV19 and TRBJ1-4; 7 bases map to TRBD1. J lost 5 bases, V lost 3 bases, and 6 bases had no gene match. From germline, CDR1 is LNHDA and CDR2 SQIVND (reference sequence). This CDR3 comprises 15 residues. CDR3 amino acids: CASSMKETGNEKLFF. In nucleotides, the CDR3 is TGTGCCAGTAGTATGAAGGAGACAGGGAATGAAAAACTGTTTTTT.